This TCR beta chain was recorded in a study of T cell clonotyping in hematopoietic cell transplantation. Study at large: Recipients' pretransplant samples followed cytoreduction. Study-level points and caveats: Broader posttransplant TCR repertoire diversity was predicted by graft donor and pretransplant recipient Inverse Simpson Index values.

Concerning this clone itself: Its antigen remains unidentified.

Stated time point: recipient sample about 28 days before transplant, after cytoreduction. CDR1 is MNHEY, CDR2 SVGAGI, per germline. The CDR3 contains 16 residues. With V trimmed by 4 bases and J by 6 bases, 10 bases remained unmatched. Produced via immunoSEQ multiplex PCR; TCRdb's table is partial and in-frame only. Here the sample spans around 25,000 clones, around 70% being singletons. The chain joins TRBV6-5 to TRBJ2-1; 9 nucleotides align to TRBD1. This receptor was identified in a man aged 50 or older with myelodysplastic syndrome. Some clones in this sample may be carry-over from other donors' samples. The source was peripheral blood mononuclear cells, collected before stem cell transplant. The CDR3 DNA is TGTGCCAGCAGTTCCGGGACAGGGTATCGGTCCAATGAGCAGTTCTTC. Protein product: CASSSGTGYRSNEQFF.